This T cell receptor beta chain stems from a study of OX40 agonist ivuxolimab in advanced cancers. About the study: Patients received the agonistic anti-OX40 (CD134) antibody ivuxolimab.

Clones were sequenced by immunoSEQ multiplex PCR, and TCRdb holds only the in-frame ones, with some missing. The table includes around 65,000 clones, about 80% detected once. CDR3 size: 13 residues. Study-wide results and caveats: Researchers report that CD8+ T cells had, on average, more expanded clones than CD4+.

Points on this clone: The antigen is not known.

V usage is TRBV21-1 and J usage is TRBJ1-5. TRBV21-1 is assigned pseudogene status. This receptor was identified in an adult with an advanced solid tumor such as melanoma, head and neck, liver or kidney cancer. Sequences were derived from CD4+ or CD8+ T cells sorted from blood, sampled in a trial of the OX40 agonist ivuxolimab. The CDR3 DNA sequence: TGTGCCAGCAGCAAAACTATGAGGGGTCCCCCGCATTTT. Amino acids: CASSKTMRGPPHF.